These 21 T cell receptor beta chains were all obtained from the same sample, sequenced in a study of blood T cell repertoires in COVID-19. Assay used: immunoSEQ multiplex PCR; TCRdb lists only in-frame clones, some missing. The table has under 500,000 clones, over 75% seen once. Specimen: PBMCs or T cells enriched from blood (not recorded which). The receptors come from a man aged 30 to 45 who had recovered from COVID-19.

This clone has only one observation. The chain links TRBV18 to TRBJ1-5, with no clear D. The CDR3 length is 14 residues. From germline, CDR1 is KGHSH and CDR2 LQKENI. Trimming removed 0 bases from V and 4 bases from J, with 7 bases in between. The CDR3 DNA reads TGTGCCAGCTCACCACCGGGCAGTAATCAGCCCCAGCATTTT. Translated: CASSPPGSNQPQHF.

The chain has TRBV18 and TRBJ2-1; the match to TRBD2 covers 12 bases. Germline CDR1 reads KGHSH; CDR2 reads LQKENI. The length of the CDR3 is 16 residues. V lost 0 bases and J lost 7; bases outside the gene matches: 4. The chain's CDR3 is CASSPPTSGRGNEQFF. CDR3 in DNA: TGTGCCAGCTCACCACCGACTAGCGGGAGAGGTAATGAGCAGTTCTTC.

This clone was recorded once. The gene calls are TRBV10-3 and TRBJ2-3; tentative D call: TRBD1 (5 bases). The CDR3 loop spans 13 amino acids. Looked up from germline, CDR1 is ENHRY and CDR2 is SYGVKD. V gave up 4 bases and J gave up 2 bases, with 7 bases separating them. CDR3 sequence: CAISATATDTQYF. The CDR3 DNA reads as TGTGCCATCAGTGCGACAGCCACAGATACGCAGTATTTT.

In DNA form, the CDR3 reads TGCGCCAGCGGAAGGGGACAGGGACTCACAGATACGCAGTATTTT. This translates into CASGRGQGLTDTQYF. The rearrangement links TRBV10-2 to TRBJ2-3, with TRBD1 identical over 9 bases. CDR3 size: 15 residues. The V gene end was trimmed by 8 bases and the J gene end by 2 bases; junction bases not matched to a gene: 8. Germline CDR1 reads WSHSY; CDR2 reads SAAADI.

This clone was observed once. The genes are TRBV19 and TRBJ1-1; weak D call: TRBD1 (6 bases). V lost 6 bases and J lost 3, with 14 bases in between. Germline values: CDR1 LNHDA, CDR2 SQIVND (reference sequence). The CDR3 has 14 amino acids. CDR3 amino acids: CASRRLGADTEAFF. The CDR3 nucleotides read TGTGCCAGTAGACGGTTGGGGGCTGACACTGAAGCTTTCTTT.

This rearrangement joins TRBV2 to TRBJ2-7, with 8 bases fitting TRBD1. V dropped 11 bases and J dropped 4; count of bases not matched to a gene: 7. The CDR3 contains 12 residues. Germline V gene data show CDR1 as SNHLY and CDR2 as FYNNEI. This chain's CDR3 is CAYQDREYEQYF. CDR3 DNA sequence: TGTGCCTATCAGGACAGGGAGTACGAGCAGTACTTC.

The genes are TRBV30 and TRBJ2-1; D perhaps matches TRBD2 (6 bases). The germline V gene has CDR1 GTSNPN and CDR2 SVGIG (reference sequence). The length of the CDR3 is 15 residues. Deletions cut 1 base from V and 9 bases from J, with 19 bases between. The CDR3 coding sequence is TGTGCCTGGAGTGACCCGGGAACTAGCCTCCGTGAGCAGTTCTTC. Translation: CAWSDPGTSLREQFF.

The V call is TRBV10-1, the J call TRBJ1-6, with unresolved D. CDR1 WNHNN and CDR2 SYGVQD come from the germline V gene (reference sequence). Trimming took off 0 bases at V and 7 bases at J, with 13 bases between the two ends. This CDR3 region has 16 residues. The CDR3 region is CASSESVGKGNSPLHF. In nucleotides, the CDR3 is TGCGCCAGCAGTGAGTCGGTCGGGAAGGGCAATTCACCCCTCCACTTT.

This rearrangement joins TRBV9 to TRBJ2-5; D call uncertain. The CDR3 is 13 amino acids. Germline loops: CDR1 SGDLS, CDR2 YYNGEE. V lost 0 bases, J lost 2 bases, and 5 bases lay in between. The CDR3 DNA reads TGTGCCAGCAGCGTAGGGCAACAAGAGACCCAGTACTTC. Protein sequence: CASSVGQQETQYF.

This clone came up once. The chain joins TRBV15 to TRBJ1-1, with unresolved D. The V gene's germline CDR1 is LNHNV and CDR2 YYDKDF (reference sequence). The V end lost 0 bases, the J end lost 9 bases, and 14 bases lay between the germline ends. The CDR3 covers 14 residues. CDR3 coding DNA: TGTGCCACCAGCAGAGATGAGGTCATCGGAAAAGCTTTCTTT. Translation gives CATSRDEVIGKAFF.

The chain uses TRBV3-1 (or the pseudogene TRBV3-2) and TRBJ1-5, with D possibly being TRBD1 (6 bases). Trimming left V 3 bases short and J 4 bases short, with 19 bases between. Germline loops: CDR1 LGHDT, CDR2 YNNKEL (reference sequence). The CDR3 is 17 amino acids. The CDR3 coding sequence is TGTGCCAGCAGCCATTCTGCGTCTCAGGGGTTTAATCAGCCCCAGCATTTT. Encoded protein: CASSHSASQGFNQPQHF.

This chain links TRBV27 with TRBJ1-4; tentatively, D is TRBD1 (6 bases). Germline CDR1 is MNHEY and CDR2 is SMNVEV (reference sequence). V lost 6 bases, J lost 5 bases, and 13 bases lay in between. The CDR3 runs 14 residues. In DNA form, the CDR3 reads TGTGCCAGCAGCCGGGGGGCTGTGAATGAAAAACTGTTTTTT. It is translated as CASSRGAVNEKLFF.

In this sample, this clone turned up a few times. This chain links TRBV2 with TRBJ1-2; D is uncertain. Germline V lookup: CDR1 SNHLY, CDR2 FYNNEI. Trimming shortened V by 5 bases and J by 8 bases, and 12 bases separated the two germline ends. The CDR3 is made up of 12 amino acids. CDR3 sequence: CASSLERGGYTF. The CDR3 bases are TGTGCCAGCAGTCTTGAGAGAGGCGGCTACACCTTC.

The chain couples TRBV4-1 to TRBJ2-7; 7 bases agree with TRBD2. Germline loops: CDR1 MGHRA, CDR2 YSYEKL. The CDR3 consists of 16 residues. The junction had 12 bases not matched to a gene; V was cut back by 1 base and J by 6 bases. The CDR3 loop reads CASSQAFGGGLGEQYF. The CDR3 nucleotides are TGCGCCAGCAGCCAAGCCTTTGGCGGGGGTTTAGGCGAGCAGTACTTC.

The CDR3 sequence is CASSLWGGQETQYF. The CDR3 bases are TGTGCCAGCAGTTTATGGGGGGGACAAGAGACCCAGTACTTC. The V and J genes are TRBV27 and TRBJ2-5, with 7 bases identical to TRBD2. J was trimmed by 2 bases and V by 1 base; bases with no gene match: 1. CDR3 length: 14 amino acids. The germline V gene has CDR1 MNHEY and CDR2 SMNVEV (reference sequence).

The gene calls are TRBV19 and TRBJ1-3; TRBD1 is a possible D gene (5 bases). The CDR3 runs 15 residues. Germline V gene data show CDR1 as LNHDA and CDR2 as SQIVND (reference sequence). Trimming took 3 bases from V and 1 from J, leaving 10 bases between them. CDR3 in DNA: TGTGCCAGTAGTATCAGGGATCGATCTGGAAACACCATATATTTT. Amino acids: CASSIRDRSGNTIYF.

This chain uses TRBV3-1 (or the pseudogene TRBV3-2) with TRBJ2-5; D is undetermined. Trimming removed 3 bases from V and 5 bases from J, with 7 bases in between. CDR1 is LGHDT and CDR2 is YNNKEL in the germline V gene (reference sequence). The CDR3 runs 12 residues. CDR3 nucleotide sequence: TGTGCCAGCAGCCAGGGCTGGGAGACCCAGTACTTC. Encoded protein: CASSQGWETQYF.

The CDR3 here is CASSVGLAGGRSYNEQFF. The CDR3 nucleotides read TGTGCCAGCAGCGTTGGACTAGCGGGAGGAAGGTCCTACAATGAGCAGTTCTTC. This rearrangement joins TRBV9 to TRBJ2-1, with 14 bases aligning to TRBD2. The trim removed 2 bases at V and 1 base at J, leaving 5 bases unmatched. CDR1 and CDR2 (germline): SGDLS, YYNGEE. This CDR3 has 18 amino acids.

V is TRBV24-1 and J is TRBJ2-6; 10 bases map to TRBD1. Germline V gene lookup returns CDR1 KGHDR and CDR2 SFDVKD. After removal of 3 bases from V and 2 bases from J, the junction contained 9 bases not matched to a gene. This CDR3 has 19 amino acids. CDR3 bases: TGTGCCACCAGTGATCCCCTGGGACAGGGGAGTGCTGGGGCCAACGTCCTGACTTTC. Translated: CATSDPLGQGSAGANVLTF.

This chain links TRBV28 with TRBJ1-6; 7 nucleotides match TRBD1. In germline, CDR1 is MDHEN, CDR2 SYDVKM. The CDR3 contains 14 residues. J was trimmed by 8 bases and V by 3 bases; bases with no gene match: 4. CDR3 sequence: CASSLWTGYSPLHF. For the CDR3, the DNA is TGTGCCAGCAGTTTGTGGACAGGTTATTCACCCCTCCACTTT.

This chain links TRBV7-8 with TRBJ2-1, with D possibly being TRBD2 (5 bases). Germline V gives CDR1 SGHVS, CDR2 FQNEAQ. The V and J ends lost 5 bases and 8 bases respectively, with 19 bases between them. This CDR3 comprises 15 residues. The DNA of the CDR3 is TGTGCCAGCAGCCAACAGAGGACTCGAATCGATGAGCAGTTCTTC. It specifies CASSQQRTRIDEQFF.